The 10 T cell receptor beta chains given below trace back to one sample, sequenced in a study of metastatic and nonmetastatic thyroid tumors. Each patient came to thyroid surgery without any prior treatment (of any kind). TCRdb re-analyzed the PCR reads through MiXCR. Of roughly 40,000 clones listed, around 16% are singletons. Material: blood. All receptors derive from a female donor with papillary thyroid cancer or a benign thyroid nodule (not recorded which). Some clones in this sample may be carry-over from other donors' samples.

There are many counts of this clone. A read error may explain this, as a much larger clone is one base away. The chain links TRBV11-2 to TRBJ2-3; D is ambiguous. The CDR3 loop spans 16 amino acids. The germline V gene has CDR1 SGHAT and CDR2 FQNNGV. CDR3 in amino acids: CASTSLGGVGTDTQCF. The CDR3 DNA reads TGTGCCAGCACCTCTCTAGGTGGAGTAGGCACAGATACGCAGTGTTTT.

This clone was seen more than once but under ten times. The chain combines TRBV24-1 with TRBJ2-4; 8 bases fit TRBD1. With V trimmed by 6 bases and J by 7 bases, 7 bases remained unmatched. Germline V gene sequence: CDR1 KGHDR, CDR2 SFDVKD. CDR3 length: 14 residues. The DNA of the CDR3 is TGTGCCACCAGTCCCAGGGGGCACGTGAACATTCAGTACTTC. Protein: CATSPRGHVNIQYF.

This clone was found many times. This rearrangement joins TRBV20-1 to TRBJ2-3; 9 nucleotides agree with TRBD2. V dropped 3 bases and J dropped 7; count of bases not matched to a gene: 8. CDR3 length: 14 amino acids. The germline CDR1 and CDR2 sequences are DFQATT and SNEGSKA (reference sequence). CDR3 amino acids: CSARGGGASNTQYF. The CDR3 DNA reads TGCAGTGCTAGGGGCGGGGGGGCTTCGAATACGCAGTATTTT.

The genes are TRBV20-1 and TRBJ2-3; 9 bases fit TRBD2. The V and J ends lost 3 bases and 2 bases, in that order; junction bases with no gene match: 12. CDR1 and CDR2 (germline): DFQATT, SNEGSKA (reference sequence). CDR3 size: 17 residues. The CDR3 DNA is TGCAGTGCTAGCGACGGGATTAGCGGGAGACACACAGATACGCAGTATTTT. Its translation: CSASDGISGRHTDTQYF.

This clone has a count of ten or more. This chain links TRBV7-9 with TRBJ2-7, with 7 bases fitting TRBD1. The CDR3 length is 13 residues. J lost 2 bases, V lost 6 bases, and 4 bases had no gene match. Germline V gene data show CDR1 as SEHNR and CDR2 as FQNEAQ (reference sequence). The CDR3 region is CASRIGGPYEQYF. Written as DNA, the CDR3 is TGTGCCAGCAGAATAGGGGGCCCCTACGAGCAGTACTTC. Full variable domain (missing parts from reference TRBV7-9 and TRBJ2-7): DTGVSQNPRHKITKRGQNVTFRCDPISEHNRLYWYRQTLGQGPEFLTYFQNEAQLEKSRLLSDRFSAERPKGSFSTLEIQRTEQGDSAMYLCASRIGGPYEQYFGPGTRLTVT.

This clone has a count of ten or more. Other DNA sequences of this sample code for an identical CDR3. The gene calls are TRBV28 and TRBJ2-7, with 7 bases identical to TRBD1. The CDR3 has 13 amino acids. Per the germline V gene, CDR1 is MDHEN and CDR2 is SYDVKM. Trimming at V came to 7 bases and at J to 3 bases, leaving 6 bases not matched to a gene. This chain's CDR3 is CASIRGGDYEQYF. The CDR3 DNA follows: TGTGCCAGCATACGAGGGGGCGACTACGAGCAGTACTTC.

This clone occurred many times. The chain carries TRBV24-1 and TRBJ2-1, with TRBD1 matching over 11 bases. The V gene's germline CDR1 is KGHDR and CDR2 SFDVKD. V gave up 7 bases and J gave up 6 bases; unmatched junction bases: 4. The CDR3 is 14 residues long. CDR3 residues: CATRGDRGVNEQFF. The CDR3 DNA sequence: TGTGCCACCAGAGGGGACAGGGGGGTCAATGAGCAGTTCTTC.

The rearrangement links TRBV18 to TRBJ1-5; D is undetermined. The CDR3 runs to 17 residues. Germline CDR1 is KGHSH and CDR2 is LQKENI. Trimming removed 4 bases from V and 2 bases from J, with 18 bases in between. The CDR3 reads CASSLNTPSQGNQPQHF. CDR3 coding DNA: TGTGCCAGCTCACTTAACACCCCAAGCCAGGGCAATCAGCCCCAGCATTTT. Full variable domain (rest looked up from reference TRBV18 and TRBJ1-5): NAGVMQNPRHLVRRRGQEARLRCSPMKGHSHVYWYRQLPEEGLKFMVYLQKENIIDESGMPKERFSAEFPKEGPSILRIQQVVRGDSAAYFCASSLNTPSQGNQPQHFGDGTRLSIL.

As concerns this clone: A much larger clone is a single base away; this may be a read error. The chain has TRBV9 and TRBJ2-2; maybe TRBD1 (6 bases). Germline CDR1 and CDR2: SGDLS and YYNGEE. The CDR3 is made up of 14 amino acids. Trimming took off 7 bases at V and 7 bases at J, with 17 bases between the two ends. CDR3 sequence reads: CASHSGDHIGELFF. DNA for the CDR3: TGTGCCAGCCACTCAGGGGACCACATCGGGGAGCTGTTTTTT.

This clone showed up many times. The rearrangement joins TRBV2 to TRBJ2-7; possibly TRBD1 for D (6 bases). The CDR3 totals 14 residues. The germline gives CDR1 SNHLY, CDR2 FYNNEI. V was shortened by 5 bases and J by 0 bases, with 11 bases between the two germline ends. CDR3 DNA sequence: TGTGCCAGCAGTCGAGGACAGTTCTCCTACGAGCAGTACTTC. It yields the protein CASSRGQFSYEQYF.